These 30 T cell receptor beta chains came from one sample sequenced in a study of shared clonotypes between healthy human individuals. TCRdb keeps only in-frame clones here, not all; method: immunoSEQ multiplex PCR. The sample consists of about 710,000 clones, just under 75% of them appearing once. The sequenced sample was memory CD4+ T cells sorted from blood. The sample's subset: CD45RA-negative fraction. The receptors were sampled from a woman aged 25 to 39 in good health.

The chain couples TRBV19 to TRBJ2-3; TRBD1 is a possible D gene (5 bases). Trimming left V 5 bases short and J 4 bases short, with 10 bases between. Germline values: CDR1 LNHDA, CDR2 SQIVND (reference sequence). The CDR3 runs to 13 residues. CDR3 sequence (DNA): TGTGCCAGTAGTTCAGGGTGGTCAGATACGCAGTATTTT. As protein: CASSSGWSDTQYF.

There are a few counts of this clone. The chain joins TRBV2 to TRBJ2-2, with D uncertain. The V gene's germline CDR1 is SNHLY and CDR2 FYNNEI. Trimming removed 4 bases from V and 6 bases from J, with 9 bases in between. This CDR3 is 13 amino acids long. CDR3 region: CASSVYSPGELFF. CDR3 nucleotides: TGTGCCAGCAGTGTTTATAGCCCCGGGGAGCTGTTTTTT.

The V call is TRBV28, the J call TRBJ2-3; a possible D gene is TRBD2 (5 bases). CDR3 length equals 15 residues. The V end was cut by 3 bases, the J end by 1 base, with 11 bases between. In germline, CDR1 is MDHEN, CDR2 SYDVKM. Here the CDR3 reads CASSLGSFGTDTQYF. The CDR3 nucleotides read TGTGCCAGCAGTTTGGGGAGTTTCGGCACAGATACGCAGTATTTT.

This rearrangement joins TRBV7-2 to TRBJ2-1, with D perhaps matching TRBD1 or TRBD2 (5 bases each). This CDR3 comprises 13 residues. V was pared by 6 bases and J by 7 bases, with 13 bases between. Germline CDR1 is SGHTA and CDR2 is FQGNSA. CDR3 DNA sequence: TGTGCCAGCAGATTGAGGGGCGGGAATGAGCAGTTCTTC. Translated, it gives CASRLRGGNEQFF.

This chain uses TRBV27 with TRBJ2-5; D is unclear. V was pared by 6 bases and J by 2 bases, with 10 bases between. This CDR3 spans 13 amino acids. CDR1 is MNHEY and CDR2 is SMNVEV in the germline V gene (reference sequence). The CDR3 DNA reads TGTGCCAGCAGCCCGTGGGTTCAAGAGACCCAGTACTTC. This encodes CASSPWVQETQYF.

This clone was picked up one time. The chain recombines TRBV7-6 with TRBJ2-3, with D perhaps TRBD2 (5 bases). V lost 4 bases, J lost 8 bases, and 16 bases lay in between. Looked up from germline, CDR1 is SGHVS and CDR2 is FNYEAQ. The CDR3 spans 14 residues. CDR3 loop: CASSSLVFGGTQYF. CDR3 bases: TGTGCCAGCAGCTCATTAGTCTTCGGAGGTACGCAGTATTTT.

In this sample, this clone turned up once. The V call is TRBV15, the J call TRBJ2-7; the match to TRBD1 covers 8 bases. V lost 2 bases and J lost 3; bases outside the gene matches: 6. In germline, CDR1 is LNHNV, CDR2 YYDKDF (reference sequence). The CDR3 sequence is 15 residues long. The CDR3 protein is CATSRIGTGHYEQYF. CDR3 nucleotides: TGTGCCACCAGCAGAATAGGGACAGGTCACTACGAGCAGTACTTC.

This clone was seen a few times. The chain recombines TRBV7-3 with TRBJ2-1; tentatively, D is TRBD2 (6 bases). CDR1 is SGHTA, CDR2 FQGTGA, per germline. With 5 bases removed from V and 8 bases from J, the gap between germline ends came to 22 bases. CDR3 length: 16 residues. The CDR3 region has the DNA TGTGCCAGCAGCCCCCTCCCCTGGAGGGCCCTAGATGAGCAGTTCTTC. This encodes CASSPLPWRALDEQFF.

This clone is a singleton in its sample. This rearrangement joins TRBV11-2 to TRBJ2-5, with D possibly being TRBD1 (6 bases). The CDR3 loop spans 14 amino acids. Germline CDR1 and CDR2: SGHAT and FQNNGV. The V and J ends lost 1 base and 5 bases respectively, with 11 bases between them. The DNA for the CDR3 is TGTGCCAGCAGCTTAGTCGTAACAGGGGAGACCCAGTACTTC. It yields the protein CASSLVVTGETQYF.

The gene calls are TRBV4-2 and TRBJ2-7; 9 bases align to TRBD2. Germline assignment: CDR1 LGHNA and CDR2 YNFKEQ. J lost 7 bases, V lost 2 bases, and 9 bases had no gene match. The CDR3 has 15 amino acids. The CDR3 sequence is CASSQSGTSFREQYF. CDR3 nucleotide sequence: TGTGCCAGCAGCCAAAGTGGGACTAGCTTCCGGGAGCAGTACTTC.

The chain has TRBV10-2 and TRBJ2-7, with 12 bases lining up with TRBD2. After removal of 8 bases from V and 2 bases from J, the junction contained 7 bases not matched to a gene. Germline V gene lookup returns CDR1 WSHSY and CDR2 SAAADI. CDR3 length equals 15 residues. Written as DNA, the CDR3 is TGCGCCAGCCTAGCGGGAGGGCAAAGGGCCTACGAGCAGTACTTC. Protein sequence: CASLAGGQRAYEQYF.

The gene calls are TRBV4-1 and TRBJ1-1; 7 bases fit TRBD1. The CDR3 is 18 residues long. The V gene's germline CDR1 is MGHRA and CDR2 YSYEKL. The J segment lost 1 base and the V segment lost 2 bases, leaving 13 bases of the junction unmatched. The CDR3 region is CASSQIRIINRGNTEAFF. CDR3 in DNA: TGCGCCAGCAGCCAAATTCGGATAATAAACAGGGGGAACACTGAAGCTTTCTTT.

The chain has TRBV7-9 and TRBJ2-1; D perhaps matches TRBD2 (6 bases). Germline CDR1 is SEHNR and CDR2 is FQNEAQ (reference sequence). This CDR3 region has 15 residues. V lost 5 bases, J lost 7 bases, and 18 bases lay in between. As DNA, the CDR3 is TGTGCCAGCAGCCCAAATCTCGGGACTTTAAATGAGCAGTTCTTC. It specifies CASSPNLGTLNEQFF. Full variable domain (missing parts from reference TRBV7-9 and TRBJ2-1): DTGVSQNPRHKITKRGQNVTFRCDPISEHNRLYWYRQTLGQGPEFLTYFQNEAQLEKSRLLSDRFSAERPKGSFSTLEIQRTEQGDSAMYLCASSPNLGTLNEQFFGPGTRLTVL.

The V gene is TRBV15, the J gene TRBJ2-7, with TRBD1 matching 7 bases. Per the germline V gene, CDR1 is LNHNV and CDR2 is YYDKDF (reference sequence). Germline trimming cut 1 base from V and 3 bases from J; bases unmatched to any gene: 12. This CDR3 is built from 17 residues. CDR3 DNA: TGTGCCACCAGCAGAGGACTACCGGGGACAGACTTCTACGAGCAGTACTTC. Protein product: CATSRGLPGTDFYEQYF.

The gene calls are TRBV28 and TRBJ2-1; unclear D gene. The CDR3 is 15 amino acids. Trimming took off 4 bases at V and 4 bases at J, with 14 bases between the two ends. Germline values: CDR1 MDHEN, CDR2 SYDVKM. The CDR3 spells CASSSQPALYNEQFF. The CDR3 DNA reads as TGTGCCAGCAGTTCTCAACCGGCACTTTACAATGAGCAGTTCTTC.

Remarks on this clone: The same CDR3 arises from other DNA sequences in this sample as well. The chain is built from TRBV18 and TRBJ1-1, with no clear D. Trimming pared 3 bases from V and 5 bases from J, leaving 10 bases between. The CDR3 length is 13 residues. CDR1 is KGHSH and CDR2 is LQKENI in the germline V gene. This CDR3 is CASSPGLGTEAFF. CDR3 coding DNA: TGTGCCAGCTCACCTGGTTTAGGGACTGAAGCTTTCTTT.

For this clone: Other DNA sequences within the sample encode an identical CDR3. The chain employs TRBV5-1 and TRBJ2-1, with TRBD2 matching 7 bases. The V segment lost 5 bases and the J segment 2 bases; nucleotides outside the gene matches: 7. CDR1 SGHRS and CDR2 YFSETQ come from the germline V gene. The CDR3 runs to 15 residues. The CDR3 DNA follows: TGCGCCAGCAGTCAGTCTAGCGGCGCCTACAATGAGCAGTTCTTC. Translation: CASSQSSGAYNEQFF. Full variable domain (missing parts from reference TRBV5-1 and TRBJ2-1): KAGVTQTPRYLIKTRGQQVTLSCSPISGHRSVSWYQQTPGQGLQFLFEYFSETQRNKGNFPGRFSGRQFSNSRSEMNVSTLELGDSALYLCASSQSSGAYNEQFFGPGTRLTVL.

The rearrangement links TRBV7-8 to TRBJ2-2; perhaps TRBD1 as D (5 bases). Germline loops: CDR1 SGHVS, CDR2 FQNEAQ. This CDR3 is built from 18 residues. V gave up 3 bases and J gave up 0 bases, with 17 bases separating them. The CDR3 region is CASSFVGDGGANTGELFF. The CDR3 DNA sequence: TGTGCCAGCAGCTTTGTAGGGGATGGCGGCGCGAACACCGGGGAGCTGTTTTTT.

This clone was found a few times. The chain combines TRBV27 with TRBJ2-5, with D possibly TRBD1 on 5 matching bases. Trimming removed 1 base at V and 1 base at J, with 7 bases between. Germline V gene sequence: CDR1 MNHEY, CDR2 SMNVEV (reference sequence). CDR3 length: 14 residues. The CDR3 DNA reads TGTGCCAGCAGTTTATGGGGCACCCAAGAGACCCAGTACTTC. Its protein product is CASSLWGTQETQYF.

This chain connects TRBV4-2 to TRBJ2-5; the D gene is possibly TRBD2 (6 bases). Per germline, CDR1 LGHNA and CDR2 YNFKEQ. The CDR3 extends over 12 amino acids. The V end lost 8 bases, the J end lost 7 bases, and 14 bases lay between the germline ends. This CDR3 is CASGDSSGTQYF. The CDR3 DNA follows: TGTGCCAGCGGGGACTCCTCGGGGACCCAGTACTTC.

This clone was counted a few times. This chain uses TRBV28 with TRBJ1-2, with D possibly TRBD1 on 5 matching bases. The CDR3 spans 13 residues. V shed 6 bases and J shed 6 bases, with 14 bases lying between them. Germline V gene sequence: CDR1 MDHEN, CDR2 SYDVKM. Written as DNA, the CDR3 is TGTGCCAGCAGCCTCATTGCAGGGAATGGCTACACCTTC. This encodes CASSLIAGNGYTF.

The V gene is TRBV15, the J gene TRBJ2-5, with D tentatively TRBD2 (5 bases). There are 14 residues in the CDR3. Germline assignment: CDR1 LNHNV and CDR2 YYDKDF (reference sequence). With 2 bases removed from V and 2 bases from J, the gap between germline ends came to 9 bases. CDR3 region: CATSRYEGQETQYF. DNA for the CDR3: TGTGCCACCAGCAGATACGAGGGTCAAGAGACCCAGTACTTC.

The chain combines TRBV28 with TRBJ2-7; D may be TRBD2 (5 bases). Trimming removed 3 bases from V and 3 bases from J, with 12 bases in between. The CDR3 is 14 amino acids. CDR1 and CDR2 from the germline V gene are MDHEN and SYDVKM. In DNA, the CDR3 is TGTGCCAGCAGTTTCGGTGGGAGTGTCTACGAGCAGTACTTC. Its translation: CASSFGGSVYEQYF.

V usage is TRBV6-5 and J usage is TRBJ2-5; tentative D call: TRBD2 (6 bases). The ends were cut back, 0 bases at V and 4 bases at J, with 12 bases in the middle. The CDR3 is 15 residues long. CDR1 and CDR2 (germline): MNHEY, SVGAGI. The CDR3 DNA sequence: TGTGCCAGCAGTTACTCAGGGCGGGGTGGAGAGACCCAGTACTTC. Protein: CASSYSGRGGETQYF.

In its sample, this clone was seen a few times. The V gene is TRBV4-2, the J gene TRBJ1-6, with 10 bases fitting TRBD1. Germline V gene lookup returns CDR1 LGHNA and CDR2 YNFKEQ. J gave up 10 bases and V 4 bases, and 4 bases lay outside the gene matches. The CDR3 is 14 amino acids. The DNA of the CDR3 is TGTGCCAGCAGCCCGACAGGGGGCGAATCACCCCTCCACTTT. Translated, it gives CASSPTGGESPLHF.

The chain joins TRBV5-5 to TRBJ2-7; a possible D gene is TRBD1 (6 bases). The CDR3 extends over 14 amino acids. Germline V gene data show CDR1 as SGHKS and CDR2 as YYEKEE (reference sequence). The V and J ends lost 6 bases and 4 bases respectively, with 17 bases between them. CDR3 coding DNA: TGTGCCAGCACACAGGGTCTCGGTGCGTACGAGCAGTACTTC. Translation gives CASTQGLGAYEQYF.

The V and J genes are TRBV11-2 and TRBJ2-2; tentatively, D is TRBD2 (5 bases). This CDR3 is built from 16 residues. Germline CDR1 and CDR2: SGHAT and FQNNGV. Trimming took off 0 bases at V and 4 bases at J, with 12 bases between the two ends. The CDR3, as DNA: TGTGCCAGCAGCTTAGATCAAGCTAGCCGCACCGGGGAGCTGTTTTTT. This encodes CASSLDQASRTGELFF.

The rearrangement links TRBV28 to TRBJ1-4; TRBD1 agrees at 10 bases. V lost 3 bases, J lost 0 bases, and 4 bases stayed unmatched. This CDR3 contains 17 residues. Germline loops: CDR1 MDHEN, CDR2 SYDVKM. The CDR3 DNA reads as TGTGCCAGCAGTTTTGGACAGGGGGACTCAACTAATGAAAAACTGTTTTTT. It translates to CASSFGQGDSTNEKLFF. Looking up the rest from reference TRBV28 and TRBJ1-4 gives the full variable domain: DVKVTQSSRYLVKRTGEKVFLECVQDMDHENMFWYRQDPGLGLRLIYFSYDVKMKEKGDIPEGYSVSREKKERFSLILESASTNQTSMYLCASSFGQGDSTNEKLFFGSGTQLSVL.

This clone has just a few counts. The genes are TRBV27 and TRBJ1-5, with D tentatively TRBD1 (6 bases). This CDR3 is built from 15 residues. Germline assignment: CDR1 MNHEY and CDR2 SMNVEV (reference sequence). Trimming removed 6 bases from V and 0 bases from J, with 12 bases in between. CDR3 region: CASRGGPLSNQPQHF. DNA for the CDR3: TGTGCCAGCAGGGGGGGGCCCCTTAGCAATCAGCCCCAGCATTTT.

V usage is TRBV28 and J usage is TRBJ1-1; D call uncertain. Germline CDR1 and CDR2: MDHEN and SYDVKM. Trimming took off 5 bases at V and 2 bases at J, with 21 bases between the two ends. The CDR3 extends over 17 amino acids. The CDR3 bases are TGTGCCAGCAGTCCCGCGGGTCGACCCAATAAAAACACTGAAGCTTTCTTT. Amino acids: CASSPAGRPNKNTEAFF.